This TCR beta chain was captured by sequencing in a study of monozygotic twins with inflammatory bowel disease. The CDR3 is 17 residues long. Germline values: CDR1 SEHNR, CDR2 FQNEAQ (reference sequence). With the 5' RACE reads reprocessed, TCRdb shows one record per CDR3 protein and no DNA. This repertoire includes approximately 150,000 distinct CDR3 sequences. The chain is built from TRBV7-9 and TRBJ2-5; TCRdb gives TRBD2 as the D gene, but with no DNA this cannot be confirmed. The sequenced sample was blood. The source of this sequence is a human donor with ulcerative colitis or Crohn's disease, or a healthy co-twin of an affected twin (not recorded which). The CDR3 loop reads CASSFPFLPKLQETQYF. Full variable domain (rest looked up from reference TRBV7-9 and TRBJ2-5): DTGVSQNPRHKITKRGQNVTFRCDPISEHNRLYWYRQTLGQGPEFLTYFQNEAQLEKSRLLSDRFSAERPKGSFSTLEIQRTEQGDSAMYLCASSFPFLPKLQETQYFGPGTRLLVL.